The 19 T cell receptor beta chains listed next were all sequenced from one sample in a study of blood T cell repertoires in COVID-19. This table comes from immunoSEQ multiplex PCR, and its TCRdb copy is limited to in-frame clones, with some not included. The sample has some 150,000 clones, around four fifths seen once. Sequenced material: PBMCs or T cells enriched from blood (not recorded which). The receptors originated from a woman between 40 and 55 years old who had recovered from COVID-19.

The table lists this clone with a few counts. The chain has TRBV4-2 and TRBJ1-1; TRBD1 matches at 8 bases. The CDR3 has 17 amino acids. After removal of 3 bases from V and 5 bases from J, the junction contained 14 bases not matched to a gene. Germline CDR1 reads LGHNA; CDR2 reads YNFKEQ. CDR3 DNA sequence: TGTGCCAGCAGCCACCTACTCAGGGGGCGCGCAAAAACTGAAGCTTTCTTT. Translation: CASSHLLRGRAKTEAFF.

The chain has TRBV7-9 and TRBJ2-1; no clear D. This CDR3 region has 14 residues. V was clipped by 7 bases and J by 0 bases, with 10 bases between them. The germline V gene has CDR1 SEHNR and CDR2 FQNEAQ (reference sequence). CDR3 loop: CASTHGFSYNEQFF. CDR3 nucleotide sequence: TGTGCCAGCACCCACGGTTTCTCCTACAATGAGCAGTTCTTC.

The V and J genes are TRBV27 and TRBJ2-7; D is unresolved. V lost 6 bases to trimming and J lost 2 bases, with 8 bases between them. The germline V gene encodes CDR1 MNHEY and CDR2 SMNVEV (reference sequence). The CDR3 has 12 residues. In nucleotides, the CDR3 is TGTGCCAGCAGCAACAACACCTACGAGCAGTACTTC. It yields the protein CASSNNTYEQYF.

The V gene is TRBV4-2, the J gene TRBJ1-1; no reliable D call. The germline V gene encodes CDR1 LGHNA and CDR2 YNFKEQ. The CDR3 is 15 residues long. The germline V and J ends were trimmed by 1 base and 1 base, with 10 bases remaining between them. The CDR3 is CASSQGLRENTEAFF. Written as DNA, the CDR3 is TGTGCCAGCAGCCAAGGTTTGAGGGAGAACACTGAAGCTTTCTTT.

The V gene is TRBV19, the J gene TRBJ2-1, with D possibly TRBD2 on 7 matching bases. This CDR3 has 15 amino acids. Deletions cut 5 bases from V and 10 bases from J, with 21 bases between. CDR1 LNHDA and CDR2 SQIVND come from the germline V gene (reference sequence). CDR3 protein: CASSGGEAGTPEQFF. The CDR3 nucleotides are TGTGCCAGTAGTGGGGGAGAAGCGGGGACACCCGAGCAGTTCTTC.

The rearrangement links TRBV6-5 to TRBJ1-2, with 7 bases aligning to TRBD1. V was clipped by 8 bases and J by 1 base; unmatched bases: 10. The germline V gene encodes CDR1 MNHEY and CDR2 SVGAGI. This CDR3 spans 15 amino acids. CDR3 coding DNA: TGTGCCAGCGGGAATTGGGACAGACTTAACTATGGCTACACCTTC. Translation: CASGNWDRLNYGYTF.

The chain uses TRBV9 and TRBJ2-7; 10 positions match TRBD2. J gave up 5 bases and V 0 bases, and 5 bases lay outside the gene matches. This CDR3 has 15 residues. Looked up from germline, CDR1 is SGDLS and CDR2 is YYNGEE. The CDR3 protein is CASSVGTSGKNEQYF. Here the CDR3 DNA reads TGTGCCAGCAGCGTAGGAACTAGCGGGAAAAACGAGCAGTACTTC.

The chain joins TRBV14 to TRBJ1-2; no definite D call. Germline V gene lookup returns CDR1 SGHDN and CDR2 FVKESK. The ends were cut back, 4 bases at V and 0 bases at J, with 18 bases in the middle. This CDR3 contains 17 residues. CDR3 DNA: TGTGCCAGCAGCCCACTAGGACCACCAGGTGCTAACTATGGCTACACCTTC. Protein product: CASSPLGPPGANYGYTF.

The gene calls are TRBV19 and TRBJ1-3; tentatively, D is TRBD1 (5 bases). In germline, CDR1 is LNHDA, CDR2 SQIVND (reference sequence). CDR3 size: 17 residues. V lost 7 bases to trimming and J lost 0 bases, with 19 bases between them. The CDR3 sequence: CASIEPGTSGSGNTIYF. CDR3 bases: TGTGCCAGTATCGAACCCGGGACTTCGGGCTCTGGAAACACCATATATTTT.

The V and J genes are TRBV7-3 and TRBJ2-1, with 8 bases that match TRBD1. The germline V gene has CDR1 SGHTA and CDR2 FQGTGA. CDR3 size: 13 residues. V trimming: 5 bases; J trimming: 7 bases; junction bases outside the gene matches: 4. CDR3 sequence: CASSPDRGNEQFF. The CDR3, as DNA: TGTGCCAGCAGCCCCGACAGGGGTAATGAGCAGTTCTTC.

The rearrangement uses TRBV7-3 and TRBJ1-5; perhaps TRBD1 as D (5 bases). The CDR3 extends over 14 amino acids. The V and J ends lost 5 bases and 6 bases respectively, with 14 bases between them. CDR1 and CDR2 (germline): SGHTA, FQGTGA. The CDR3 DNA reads TGTGCCAGCAGCGTATTCCCCGGGGGTCAGCCCCAGCATTTT. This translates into CASSVFPGGQPQHF.

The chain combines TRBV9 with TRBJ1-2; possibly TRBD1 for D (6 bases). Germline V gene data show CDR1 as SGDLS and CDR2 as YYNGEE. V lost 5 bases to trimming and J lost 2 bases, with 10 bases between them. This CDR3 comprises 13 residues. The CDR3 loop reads CASRNTGNYGYTF. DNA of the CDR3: TGTGCCAGCAGGAATACAGGGAACTATGGCTACACCTTC.

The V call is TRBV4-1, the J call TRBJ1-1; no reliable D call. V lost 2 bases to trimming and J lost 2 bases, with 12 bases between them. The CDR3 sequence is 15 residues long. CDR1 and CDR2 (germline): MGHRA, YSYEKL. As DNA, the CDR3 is TGCGCCAGCAGCCAACCACGGACTGGTAACACTGAAGCTTTCTTT. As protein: CASSQPRTGNTEAFF.

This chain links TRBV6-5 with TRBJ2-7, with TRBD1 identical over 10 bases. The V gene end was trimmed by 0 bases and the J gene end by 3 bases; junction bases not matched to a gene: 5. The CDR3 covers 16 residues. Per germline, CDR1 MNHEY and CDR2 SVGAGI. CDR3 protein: CASSYSTGTGDYEQYF. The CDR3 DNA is TGTGCCAGCAGTTACTCTACCGGGACAGGGGACTACGAGCAGTACTTC.

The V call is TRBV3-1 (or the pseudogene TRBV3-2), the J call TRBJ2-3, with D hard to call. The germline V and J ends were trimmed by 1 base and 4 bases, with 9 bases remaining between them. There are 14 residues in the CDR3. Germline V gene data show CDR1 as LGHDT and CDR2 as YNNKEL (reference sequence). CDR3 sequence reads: CASSQVYLPDTQYF. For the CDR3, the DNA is TGTGCCAGCAGCCAAGTCTATCTTCCAGATACGCAGTATTTT.

CDR3 sequence (DNA): TGCGCCAGCAGTGAGAGGGCTAGCGGGAGCCGGAAACACTACGAGCAGTACTTC. This translates into CASSERASGSRKHYEQYF. The rearrangement joins TRBV10-1 to TRBJ2-7; 10 positions agree with TRBD2. This CDR3 region has 18 residues. The ends lost 2 bases at V and 3 bases at J; junction bases unmatched: 13. Germline V gene sequence: CDR1 WNHNN, CDR2 SYGVQD (reference sequence).

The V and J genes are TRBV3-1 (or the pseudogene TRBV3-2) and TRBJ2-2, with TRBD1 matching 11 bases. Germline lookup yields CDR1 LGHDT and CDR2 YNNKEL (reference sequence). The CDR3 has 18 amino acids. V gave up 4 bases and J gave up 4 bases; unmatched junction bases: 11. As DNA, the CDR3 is TGTGCCAGCAGCCGATCCGGGACAGGGGGTTCTGGCACCGGGGAGCTGTTTTTT. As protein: CASSRSGTGGSGTGELFF.

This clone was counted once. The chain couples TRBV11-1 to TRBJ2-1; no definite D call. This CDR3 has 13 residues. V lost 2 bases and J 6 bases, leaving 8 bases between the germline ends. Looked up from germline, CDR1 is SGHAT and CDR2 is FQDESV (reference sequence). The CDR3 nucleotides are TGTGCCAGCAGCTTAAACACAGCCAATGAGCAGTTCTTC. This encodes CASSLNTANEQFF.

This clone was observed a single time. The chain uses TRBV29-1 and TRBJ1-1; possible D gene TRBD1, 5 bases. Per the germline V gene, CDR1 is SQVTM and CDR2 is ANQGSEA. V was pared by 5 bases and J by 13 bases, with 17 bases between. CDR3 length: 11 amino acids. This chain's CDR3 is CSVLRQGWVFF. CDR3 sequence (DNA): TGCAGCGTTTTACGTCAGGGCTGGGTTTTCTTT.